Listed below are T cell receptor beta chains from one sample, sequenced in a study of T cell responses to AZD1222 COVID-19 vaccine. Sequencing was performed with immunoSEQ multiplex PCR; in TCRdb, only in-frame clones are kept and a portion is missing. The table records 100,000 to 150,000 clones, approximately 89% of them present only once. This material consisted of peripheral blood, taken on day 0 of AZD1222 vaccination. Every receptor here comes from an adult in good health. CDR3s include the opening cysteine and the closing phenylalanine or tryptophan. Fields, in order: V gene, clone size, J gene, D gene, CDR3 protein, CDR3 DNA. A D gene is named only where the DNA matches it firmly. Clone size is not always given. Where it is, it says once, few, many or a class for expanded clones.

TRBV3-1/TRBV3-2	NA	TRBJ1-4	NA	CASSQAHRAEKLFF	TGTGCCAGCAGCCAAGCCCACAGGGCCGAAAAACTGTTTTTT
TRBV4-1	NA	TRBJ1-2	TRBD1	CASSQDMGGQGYGYTF	TGCGCCAGCAGCCAAGATATGGGAGGACAGGGGTATGGCTACACCTTC
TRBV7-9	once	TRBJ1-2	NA	CASSLASRANGYTF	TGTGCCAGCAGCTTAGCCAGCAGGGCCAATGGCTACACCTTC
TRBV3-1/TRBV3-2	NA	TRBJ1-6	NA	CASSQVSNSPLHF	TGTGCCAGCAGCCAAGTTTCGAATTCACCCCTCCACTTT
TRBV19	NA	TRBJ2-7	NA	CASSIGVRSYEQYF	TGTGCCAGTAGTATTGGAGTCAGGAGCTACGAGCAGTACTTC
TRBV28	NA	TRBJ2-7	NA	CASSSRVREQYF	TGTGCCAGCAGCTCCAGGGTCAGGGAGCAGTACTTC
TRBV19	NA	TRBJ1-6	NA	CASSITQLQSSPLHF	TGTGCCAGTAGTATCACACAACTACAGAGTTCACCCCTCCACTTT
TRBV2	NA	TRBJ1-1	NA	CASTVAGVNTEAFF	TGTGCCAGCACTGTAGCGGGGGTCAACACTGAAGCTTTCTTT
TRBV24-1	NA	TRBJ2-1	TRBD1	CATSDSPGQGSYNEQFF	TGTGCCACCAGTGATTCTCCCGGACAGGGATCCTACAATGAGCAGTTCTTC
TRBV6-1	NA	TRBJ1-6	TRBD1	CASSEGQGITLHF	TGTGCCAGCAGTGAGGGACAGGGTATCACCCTCCACTTT
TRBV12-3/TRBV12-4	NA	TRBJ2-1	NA	CASSWGPYNEQFF	TGTGCCAGCAGTTGGGGCCCATACAATGAGCAGTTCTTC
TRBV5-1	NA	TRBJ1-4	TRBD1	CASGLGTAATNEKLFF	TGCGCCAGTGGCTTGGGGACAGCCGCAACTAATGAAAAACTGTTTTTT
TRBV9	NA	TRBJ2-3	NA	CASSGGRTTDTQYF	TGTGCCAGCAGCGGTGGGAGGACCACAGATACGCAGTATTTT
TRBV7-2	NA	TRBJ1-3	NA	CASSSDSFSGNTIYF	TGTGCCAGCAGCTCAGACAGCTTCTCTGGAAACACCATATATTTT
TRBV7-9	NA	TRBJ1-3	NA	CASSRGLQGLTVGGNTIYF	TGTGCCAGCAGCCGTGGTCTGCAGGGACTTACGGTGGGTGGAAACACCATATATTTT
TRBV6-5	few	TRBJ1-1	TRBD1	CASRGQGAGNTEAFF	TGTGCCAGCAGGGGACAGGGGGCCGGAAACACTGAAGCTTTCTTT
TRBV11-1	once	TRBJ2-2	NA	CASSLRVGAGELFF	TGTGCCAGCAGCCTCCGGGTCGGAGCCGGGGAGCTGTTTTTT
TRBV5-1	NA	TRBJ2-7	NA	CASMWRDGYEQYF	TGCGCCAGCATGTGGAGGGACGGCTACGAGCAGTACTTC
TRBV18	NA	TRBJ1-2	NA	CASSPGGPPNYGYTF	TGTGCCAGCTCACCAGGGGGGCCCCCTAACTATGGCTACACCTTC
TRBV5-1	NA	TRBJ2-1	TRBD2	CASSTRTSGSNEQFF	TGCGCCAGCAGCACACGGACTAGCGGGAGTAATGAGCAGTTCTTC
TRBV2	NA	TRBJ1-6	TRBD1	CASSERTGGSPLHF	TGTGCCAGCAGTGAAAGGACAGGAGGGTCACCCCTCCACTTT
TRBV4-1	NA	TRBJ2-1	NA	CASSPTASSYNEQFF	TGCGCCAGCAGCCCGACAGCTTCCTCCTACAATGAGCAGTTCTTC
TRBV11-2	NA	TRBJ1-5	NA	CASSLEGWNQPQHF	TGTGCCAGCAGTTTAGAGGGGTGGAATCAGCCCCAGCATTTT
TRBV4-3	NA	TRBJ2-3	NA	CASSQNPGDTDTQYF	TGCGCCAGCAGCCAGAACCCGGGGGACACAGATACGCAGTATTTT
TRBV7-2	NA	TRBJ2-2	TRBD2	CASSFRTSGTGELFF	TGTGCCAGCAGCTTCCGGACTAGCGGTACCGGGGAGCTGTTTTTT
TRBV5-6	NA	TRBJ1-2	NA	CASSLGVPRLYGYTF	TGTGCCAGCAGCTTGGGGGTTCCGCGCCTTTATGGCTACACCTTC
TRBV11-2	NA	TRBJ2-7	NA	CASSLEWSQVTSYEQYF	TGTGCCAGCAGCTTAGAATGGTCCCAGGTTACCTCCTACGAGCAGTACTTC
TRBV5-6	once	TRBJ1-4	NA	CASSTENEKLFF	TGTGCCAGCAGCACGGAAAATGAAAAACTGTTTTTT
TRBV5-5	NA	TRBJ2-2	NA	CASPPWPRRLFF	TGTGCCAGCCCCCCTTGGCCTCGGAGGCTGTTTTTT
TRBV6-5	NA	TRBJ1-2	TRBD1	CASSFFRTGGLYGYTF	TGTGCCAGCAGTTTCTTTAGGACAGGGGGGTTGTATGGCTACACCTTC
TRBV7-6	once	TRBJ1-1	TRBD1	CASSQYRGRGITEAFF	TGTGCCAGCAGCCAATACAGGGGGCGGGGGATCACTGAAGCTTTCTTT
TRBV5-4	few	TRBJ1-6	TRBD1	CASSLGTGSDSPLHF	TGTGCCAGCAGCTTGGGGACAGGCAGTGATTCACCCCTCCACTTT
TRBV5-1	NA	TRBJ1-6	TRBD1	CASSLAPGQGVIEPLHF	TGCGCCAGCAGCTTGGCCCCGGGACAGGGGGTAATCGAACCCCTCCACTTT
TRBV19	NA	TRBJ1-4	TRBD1	CASRDRGHNEKLFF	TGTGCCAGTAGGGACAGGGGACATAATGAAAAACTGTTTTTT
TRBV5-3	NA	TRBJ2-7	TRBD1	CARSSLRGRMYEQYF	TGTGCCAGAAGCTCTCTCAGGGGGCGTATGTACGAGCAGTACTTC
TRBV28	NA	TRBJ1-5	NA	CASRAPRPDQPQHF	TGTGCCAGCAGGGCCCCAAGGCCGGATCAGCCCCAGCATTTT
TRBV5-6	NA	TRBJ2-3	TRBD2	CASSPKAGGPDTQYF	TGTGCCAGCAGCCCGAAAGCGGGAGGGCCAGATACGCAGTATTTT
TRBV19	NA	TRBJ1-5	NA	CASTPRGGNQPQHF	TGTGCCAGTACCCCTCGGGGGGGCAATCAGCCCCAGCATTTT
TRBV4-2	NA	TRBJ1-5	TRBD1	CASSQEDRNQPQHF	TGTGCCAGCAGCCAGGAGGACAGGAATCAGCCCCAGCATTTT
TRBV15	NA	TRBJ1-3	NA	CATSRGRQSTRSGNTIYF	TGTGCCACCAGCAGAGGTAGACAGTCTACACGCTCTGGAAACACCATATATTTT
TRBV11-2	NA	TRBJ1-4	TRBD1	CASRPGTGGARTNEKLFF	TGTGCCAGCAGACCAGGGACAGGGGGCGCCCGGACTAATGAAAAACTGTTTTTT
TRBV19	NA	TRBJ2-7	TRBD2	CASSNRGGSSYEQYF	TGTGCCAGTAGTAATCGCGGGGGAAGCTCCTACGAGCAGTACTTC
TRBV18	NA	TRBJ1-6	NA	CASSSAANSPLHF	TGTGCCAGCTCCTCGGCGGCAAATTCACCCCTCCACTTT
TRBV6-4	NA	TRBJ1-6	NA	CASSPGRFNSPLHF	TGTGCCAGCAGCCCAGGGAGGTTTAATTCACCCCTCCACTTT
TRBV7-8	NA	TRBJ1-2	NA	CASSVGQSYGYTF	TGTGCCAGCAGCGTCGGACAGAGCTATGGCTACACCTTC
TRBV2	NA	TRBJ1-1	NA	CASRLDGGSEAFF	TGTGCCAGCAGACTCGATGGGGGCAGTGAAGCTTTCTTT
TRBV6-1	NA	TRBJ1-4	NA	CASSEAGGEEKLFF	TGTGCCAGCAGTGAAGCGGGGGGGGAGGAAAAACTGTTTTTT
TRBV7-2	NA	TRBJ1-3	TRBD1	CASSLVDRGSGNTIYF	TGTGCCAGCAGCTTAGTCGACAGGGGCTCTGGAAACACCATATATTTT
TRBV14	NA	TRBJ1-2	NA	CASSPWTGYGYTF	TGTGCCAGCAGCCCCTGGACGGGCTATGGCTACACCTTC
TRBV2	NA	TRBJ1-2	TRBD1	CASSEPGQGDYGYTF	TGTGCCAGCAGTGAACCGGGACAGGGCGACTATGGCTACACCTTC
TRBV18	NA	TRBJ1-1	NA	CASSPPASGLLVYTEAFF	TGTGCCAGCTCACCACCGGCTTCCGGCCTCCTCGTCTACACTGAAGCTTTCTTT